This T cell receptor (beta chain) was recovered during a study of blood T cell repertoires in COVID-19. Across the study: Spain, Italy and the United States supplied samples that represented acute and convalescent COVID-19. The analysed material was cDNA or gDNA that came from T cells, B-cell-depleted T cells, or PBMCs.

Authors' analysis steps: Cell counts per sample came from amplifying reference gene primers. Sequencing used immunoSEQ multiplex PCR; TCRdb keeps in-frame clones, though not all of them. That table supplies the V and J calls and clone size; D and trimming were determined from the DNA. The profile covers 200,000 to 250,000 clones, with approximately 80% appearing a single time and more than 9% taken by the ten largest. The table lists this clone with a count of one. This CDR3 has 15 residues. Trimming cost V 5 bases and J 1 base, with 9 bases left between them. CDR1 SNHLY and CDR2 FYNNEI come from the germline V gene.

This receptor was taken from a man in his forties or fifties with active or convalescent COVID-19. The V gene is TRBV2, the J gene TRBJ2-6, with a possible D match to TRBD2 (5 bases). The sample comprised peripheral blood. The CDR3 region has the DNA TGTGCCAGCAGTCGGAGGACGTCTGGGGCCAACGTCCTGACTTTC. It codes for CASSRRTSGANVLTF. Looking up the rest from reference TRBV2 and TRBJ2-6 gives the full variable domain: EPEVTQTPSHQVTQMGQEVILRCVPISNHLYFYWYRQILGQKVEFLVSFYNNEISEKSEIFDDQFSVERPDGSNFTLKIRSTKLEDSAMYFCASSRRTSGANVLTFGAGSRLTVL.